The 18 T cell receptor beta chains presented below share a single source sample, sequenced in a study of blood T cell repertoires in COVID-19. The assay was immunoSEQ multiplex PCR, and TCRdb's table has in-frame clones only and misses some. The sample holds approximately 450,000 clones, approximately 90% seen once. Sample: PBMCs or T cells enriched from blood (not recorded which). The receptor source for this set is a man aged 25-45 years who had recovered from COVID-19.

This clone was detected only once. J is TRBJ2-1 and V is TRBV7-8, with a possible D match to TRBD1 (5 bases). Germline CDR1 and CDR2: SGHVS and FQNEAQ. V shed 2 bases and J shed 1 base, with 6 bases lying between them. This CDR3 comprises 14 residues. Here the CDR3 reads CASSLQGSYNEQFF. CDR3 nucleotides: TGTGCCAGCAGCTTACAGGGATCCTACAATGAGCAGTTCTTC. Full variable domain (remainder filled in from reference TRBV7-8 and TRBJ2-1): GAGVSQSPRYKVAKRGQDVALRCDPISGHVSLFWYQQALGQGPEFLTYFQNEAQLDKSGLPSDRFFAERPEGSVSTLKIQRTQQEDSAVYLCASSLQGSYNEQFFGPGTRLTVL.

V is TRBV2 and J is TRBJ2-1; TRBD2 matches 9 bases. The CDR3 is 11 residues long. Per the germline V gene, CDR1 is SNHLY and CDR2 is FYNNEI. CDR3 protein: CASGSDNEQFF. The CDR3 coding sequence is TGTGCTAGCGGGAGTGACAATGAGCAGTTCTTC.

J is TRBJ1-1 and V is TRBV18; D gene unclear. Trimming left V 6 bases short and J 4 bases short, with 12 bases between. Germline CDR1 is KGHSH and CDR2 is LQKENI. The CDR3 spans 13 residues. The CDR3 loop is CASSIGGGTEAFF. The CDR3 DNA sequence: TGTGCCAGCTCCATCGGCGGTGGCACTGAAGCTTTCTTT.

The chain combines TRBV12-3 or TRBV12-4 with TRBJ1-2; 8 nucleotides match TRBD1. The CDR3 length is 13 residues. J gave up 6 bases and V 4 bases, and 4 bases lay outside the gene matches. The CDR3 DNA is TGTGCCAGCAGTTCCAGGGGGCGGAATGGCTACACCTTC. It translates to CASSSRGRNGYTF.

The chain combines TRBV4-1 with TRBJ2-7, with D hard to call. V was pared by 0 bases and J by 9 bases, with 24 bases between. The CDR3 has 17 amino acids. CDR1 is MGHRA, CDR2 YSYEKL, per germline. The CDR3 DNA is TGCGCCAGCAGCCAAGATGCACAATCAAATCCCGGTCGGAGGCAGTACTTC. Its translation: CASSQDAQSNPGRRQYF.

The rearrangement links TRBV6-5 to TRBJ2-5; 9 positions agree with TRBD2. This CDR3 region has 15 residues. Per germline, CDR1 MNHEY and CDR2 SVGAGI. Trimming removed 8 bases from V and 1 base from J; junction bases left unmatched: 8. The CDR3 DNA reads TGTGCCAGCCTGGAGACTAGCGGAGCCCAAGAGACCCAGTACTTC. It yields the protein CASLETSGAQETQYF.

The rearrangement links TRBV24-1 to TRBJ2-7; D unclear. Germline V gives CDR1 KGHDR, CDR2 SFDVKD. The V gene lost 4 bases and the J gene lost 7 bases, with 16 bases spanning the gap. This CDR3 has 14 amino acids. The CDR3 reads CATSESLAPGEQYF. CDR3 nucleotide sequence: TGTGCCACCAGTGAATCTCTGGCGCCCGGGGAGCAGTACTTC.

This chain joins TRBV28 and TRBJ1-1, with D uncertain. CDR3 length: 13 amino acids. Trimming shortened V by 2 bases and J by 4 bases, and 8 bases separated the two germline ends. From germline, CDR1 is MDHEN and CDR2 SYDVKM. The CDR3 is CASSLSGPTEAFF. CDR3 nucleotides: TGTGCCAGCAGTTTAAGCGGCCCCACTGAAGCTTTCTTT. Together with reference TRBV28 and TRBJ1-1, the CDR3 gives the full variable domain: DVKVTQSSRYLVKRTGEKVFLECVQDMDHENMFWYRQDPGLGLRLIYFSYDVKMKEKGDIPEGYSVSREKKERFSLILESASTNQTSMYLCASSLSGPTEAFFGQGTRLTVV.

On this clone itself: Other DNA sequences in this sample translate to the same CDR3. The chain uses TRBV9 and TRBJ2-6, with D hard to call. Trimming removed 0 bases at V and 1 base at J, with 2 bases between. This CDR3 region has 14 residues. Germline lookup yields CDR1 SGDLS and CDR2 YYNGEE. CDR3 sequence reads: CASSVVSGANVLTF. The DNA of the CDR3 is TGTGCCAGCAGCGTAGTATCTGGGGCCAACGTCCTGACTTTC.

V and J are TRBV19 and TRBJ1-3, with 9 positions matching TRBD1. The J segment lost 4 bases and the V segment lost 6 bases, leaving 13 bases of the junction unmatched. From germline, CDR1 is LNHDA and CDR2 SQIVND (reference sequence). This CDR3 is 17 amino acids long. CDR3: CASSKFRTGERGNTIYF. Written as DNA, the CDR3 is TGTGCCAGTAGCAAATTTCGGACAGGGGAAAGGGGAAACACCATATATTTT.

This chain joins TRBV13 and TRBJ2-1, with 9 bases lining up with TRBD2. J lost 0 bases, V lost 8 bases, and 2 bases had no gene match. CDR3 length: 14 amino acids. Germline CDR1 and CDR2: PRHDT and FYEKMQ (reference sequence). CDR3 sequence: CASGSGSSYNEQFF. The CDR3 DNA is TGTGCCAGCGGTAGCGGGAGCTCCTACAATGAGCAGTTCTTC.

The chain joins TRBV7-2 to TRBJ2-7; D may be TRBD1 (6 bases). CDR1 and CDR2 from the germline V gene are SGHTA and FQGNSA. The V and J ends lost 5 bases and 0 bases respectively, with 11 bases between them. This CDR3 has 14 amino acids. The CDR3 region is CASSIGDTSYEQYF. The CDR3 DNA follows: TGTGCCAGCAGCATCGGGGACACCTCCTACGAGCAGTACTTC.

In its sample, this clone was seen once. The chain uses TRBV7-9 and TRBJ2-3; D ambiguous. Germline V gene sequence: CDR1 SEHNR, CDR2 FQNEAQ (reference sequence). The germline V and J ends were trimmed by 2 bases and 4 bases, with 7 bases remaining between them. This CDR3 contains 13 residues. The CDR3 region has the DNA TGTGCCAGCAGCTTATTTGAGGCAGATACGCAGTATTTT. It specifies CASSLFEADTQYF. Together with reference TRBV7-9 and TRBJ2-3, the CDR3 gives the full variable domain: DTGVSQNPRHKITKRGQNVTFRCDPISEHNRLYWYRQTLGQGPEFLTYFQNEAQLEKSRLLSDRFSAERPKGSFSTLEIQRTEQGDSAMYLCASSLFEADTQYFGPGTRLTVL.

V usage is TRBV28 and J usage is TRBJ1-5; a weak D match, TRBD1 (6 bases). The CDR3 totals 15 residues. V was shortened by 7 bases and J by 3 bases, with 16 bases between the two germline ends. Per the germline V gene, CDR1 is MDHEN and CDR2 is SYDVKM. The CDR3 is CASTFGTRNNQPQHF. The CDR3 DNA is TGTGCCAGCACATTCGGGACACGGAACAATCAGCCCCAGCATTTT.

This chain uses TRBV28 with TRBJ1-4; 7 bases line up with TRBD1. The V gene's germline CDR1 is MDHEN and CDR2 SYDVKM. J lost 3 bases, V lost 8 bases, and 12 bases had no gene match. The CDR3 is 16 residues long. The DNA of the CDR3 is TGTGCCAGCGGTAGGGACAGCGCAGGAGCTAATGAAAAACTGTTTTTT. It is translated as CASGRDSAGANEKLFF.

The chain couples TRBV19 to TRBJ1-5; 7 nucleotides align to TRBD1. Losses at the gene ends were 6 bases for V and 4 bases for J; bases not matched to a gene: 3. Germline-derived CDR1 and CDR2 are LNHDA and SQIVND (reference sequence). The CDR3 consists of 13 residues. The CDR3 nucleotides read TGTGCCAGTAGGCAGGGACAGAATCAGCCCCAGCATTTT. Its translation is CASRQGQNQPQHF.

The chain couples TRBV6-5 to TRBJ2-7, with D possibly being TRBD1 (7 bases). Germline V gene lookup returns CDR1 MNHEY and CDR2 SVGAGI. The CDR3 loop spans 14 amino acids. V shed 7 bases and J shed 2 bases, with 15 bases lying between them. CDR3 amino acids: CASTMQGGPYEQYF. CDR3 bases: TGTGCCAGCACTATGCAGGGGGGCCCCTACGAGCAGTACTTC.

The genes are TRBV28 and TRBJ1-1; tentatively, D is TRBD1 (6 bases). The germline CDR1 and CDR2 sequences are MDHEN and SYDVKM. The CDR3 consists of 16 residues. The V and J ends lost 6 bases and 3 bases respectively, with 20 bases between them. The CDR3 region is CASRDIRRGVHTEAFF. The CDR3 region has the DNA TGTGCCAGCAGGGATATCCGCAGGGGAGTGCACACTGAAGCTTTCTTT.